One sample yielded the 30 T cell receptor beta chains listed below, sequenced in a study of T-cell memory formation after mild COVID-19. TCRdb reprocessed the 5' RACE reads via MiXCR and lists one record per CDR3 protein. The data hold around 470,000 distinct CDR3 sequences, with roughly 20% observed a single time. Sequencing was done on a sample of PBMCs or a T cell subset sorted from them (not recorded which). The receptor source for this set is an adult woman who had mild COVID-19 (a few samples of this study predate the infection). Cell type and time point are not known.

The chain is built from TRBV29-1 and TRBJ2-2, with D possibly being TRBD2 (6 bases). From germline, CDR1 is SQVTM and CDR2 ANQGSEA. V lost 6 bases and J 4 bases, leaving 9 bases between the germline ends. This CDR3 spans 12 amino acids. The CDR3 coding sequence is TGCAGCGTATGGCGGGGCACCGGGGAGCTGTTTTTT. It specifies CSVWRGTGELFF.

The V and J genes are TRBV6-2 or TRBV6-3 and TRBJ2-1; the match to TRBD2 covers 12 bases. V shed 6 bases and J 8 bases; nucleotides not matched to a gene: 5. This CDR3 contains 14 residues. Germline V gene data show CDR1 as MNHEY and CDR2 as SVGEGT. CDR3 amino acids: CASRTLAGGYEQFF. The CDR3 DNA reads TGTGCCAGCAGAACACTAGCGGGAGGATATGAGCAGTTCTTC.

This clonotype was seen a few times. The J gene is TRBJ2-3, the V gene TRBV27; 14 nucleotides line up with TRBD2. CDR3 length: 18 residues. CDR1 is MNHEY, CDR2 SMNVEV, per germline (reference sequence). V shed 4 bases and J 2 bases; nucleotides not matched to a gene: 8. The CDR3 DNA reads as TGTGCCAGCAGTTCGAGACTAGCGGGAGGGCGATACACAGATACGCAGTATTTT. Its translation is CASSSRLAGGRYTDTQYF.

Here the CDR3 reads CASSVKRGGHNEQFF. For the CDR3, the DNA is TGTGCCAGCAGCGTAAAGCGGGGGGGCCACAATGAGCAGTTCTTC. The J gene is TRBJ2-1, the V gene TRBV9, with 10 bases fitting TRBD2. Losses at the gene ends were 1 base for V and 5 bases for J; bases not matched to a gene: 3. The CDR3 is made up of 15 amino acids. The germline V gene has CDR1 SGDLS and CDR2 YYNGEE.

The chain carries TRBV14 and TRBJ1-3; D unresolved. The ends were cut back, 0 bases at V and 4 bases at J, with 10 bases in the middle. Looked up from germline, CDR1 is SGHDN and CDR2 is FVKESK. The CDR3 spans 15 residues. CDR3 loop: CASSQEEGIGNTIYF. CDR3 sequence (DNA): TGTGCCAGCAGCCAAGAGGAGGGAATAGGAAACACCATATATTTT.

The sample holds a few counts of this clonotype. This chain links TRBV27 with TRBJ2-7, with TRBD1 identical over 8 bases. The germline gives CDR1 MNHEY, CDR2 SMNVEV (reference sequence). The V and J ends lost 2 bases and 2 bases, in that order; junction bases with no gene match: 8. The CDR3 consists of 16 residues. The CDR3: CASSLTPTGATYEQYF. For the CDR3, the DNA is TGTGCCAGCAGTTTAACTCCGACAGGGGCTACCTACGAGCAGTACTTC.

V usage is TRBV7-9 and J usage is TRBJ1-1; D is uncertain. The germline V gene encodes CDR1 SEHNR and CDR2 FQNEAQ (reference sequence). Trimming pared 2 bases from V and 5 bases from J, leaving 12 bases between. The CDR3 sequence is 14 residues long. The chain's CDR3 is CASSLKGSGTEAFF. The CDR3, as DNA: TGTGCCAGCAGCTTAAAGGGAAGCGGGACTGAAGCTTTCTTT.

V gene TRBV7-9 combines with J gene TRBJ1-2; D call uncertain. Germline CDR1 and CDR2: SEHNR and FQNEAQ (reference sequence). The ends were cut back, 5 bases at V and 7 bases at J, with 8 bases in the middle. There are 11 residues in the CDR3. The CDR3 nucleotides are TGTGCCAGCAGCCCTCCCTCTGGCTACACCTTC. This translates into CASSPPSGYTF.

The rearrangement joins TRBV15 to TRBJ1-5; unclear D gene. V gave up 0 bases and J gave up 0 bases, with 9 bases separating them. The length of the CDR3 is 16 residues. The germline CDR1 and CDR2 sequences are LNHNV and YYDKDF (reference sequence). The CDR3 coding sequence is TGTGCCACCAGCAGAGATATGGGCGGTAGCAATCAGCCCCAGCATTTT. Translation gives CATSRDMGGSNQPQHF. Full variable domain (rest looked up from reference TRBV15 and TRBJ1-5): DAMVIQNPRYQVTQFGKPVTLSCSQTLNHNVMYWYQQKSSQAPKLLFHYYDKDFNNEADTPDNFQSRRPNTSFCFLDIRSPGLGDTAMYLCATSRDMGGSNQPQHFGDGTRLSIL.

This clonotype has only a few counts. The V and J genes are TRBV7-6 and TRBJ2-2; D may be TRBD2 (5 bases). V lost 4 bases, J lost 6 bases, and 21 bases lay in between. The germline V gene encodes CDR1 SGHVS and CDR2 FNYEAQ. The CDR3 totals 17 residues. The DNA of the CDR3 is TGTGCCAGCAGCTCCTCGTTGGCTAGCCACGGAGCCGGGGAGCTGTTTTTT. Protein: CASSSSLASHGAGELFF.

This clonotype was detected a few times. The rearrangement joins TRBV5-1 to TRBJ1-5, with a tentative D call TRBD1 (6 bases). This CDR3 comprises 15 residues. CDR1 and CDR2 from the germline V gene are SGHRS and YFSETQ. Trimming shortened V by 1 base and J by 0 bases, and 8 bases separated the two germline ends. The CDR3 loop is CASSLLGASNQPQHF. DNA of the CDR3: TGCGCCAGCAGCTTGTTGGGGGCTAGCAATCAGCCCCAGCATTTT.

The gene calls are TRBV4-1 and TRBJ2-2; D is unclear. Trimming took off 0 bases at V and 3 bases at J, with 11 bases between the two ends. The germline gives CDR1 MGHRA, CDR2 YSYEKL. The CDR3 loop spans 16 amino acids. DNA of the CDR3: TGCGCCAGCAGCCAAGAAAGCCCAACCTACACCGGGGAGCTGTTTTTT. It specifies CASSQESPTYTGELFF.

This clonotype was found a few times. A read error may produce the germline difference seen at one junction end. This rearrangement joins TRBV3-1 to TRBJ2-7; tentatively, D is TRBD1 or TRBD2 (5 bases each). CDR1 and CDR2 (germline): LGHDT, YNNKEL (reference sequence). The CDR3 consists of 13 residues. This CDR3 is CASSQGRVGEQNF. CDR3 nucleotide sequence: TGTGCCAGCAGCCAAGGCCGGGTGGGGGAGCAGAACTTC.

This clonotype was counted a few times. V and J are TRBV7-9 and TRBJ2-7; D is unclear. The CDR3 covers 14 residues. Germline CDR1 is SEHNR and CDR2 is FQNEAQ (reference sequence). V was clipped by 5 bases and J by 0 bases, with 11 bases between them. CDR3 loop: CASSPIGDSYEQYF. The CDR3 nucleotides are TGTGCCAGCAGCCCTATAGGAGACTCCTACGAGCAGTACTTC. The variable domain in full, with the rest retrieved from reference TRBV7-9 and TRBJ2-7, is DTGVSQNPRHKITKRGQNVTFRCDPISEHNRLYWYRQTLGQGPEFLTYFQNEAQLEKSRLLSDRFSAERPKGSFSTLEIQRTEQGDSAMYLCASSPIGDSYEQYFGPGTRLTVT.

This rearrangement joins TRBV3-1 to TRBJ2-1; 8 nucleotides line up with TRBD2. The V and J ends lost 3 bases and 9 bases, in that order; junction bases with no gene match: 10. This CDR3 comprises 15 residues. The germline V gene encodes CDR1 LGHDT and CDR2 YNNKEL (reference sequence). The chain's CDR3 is CASSQSGGTYGEQFF. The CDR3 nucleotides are TGTGCCAGCAGCCAGAGCGGGGGAACTTATGGTGAGCAGTTCTTC.

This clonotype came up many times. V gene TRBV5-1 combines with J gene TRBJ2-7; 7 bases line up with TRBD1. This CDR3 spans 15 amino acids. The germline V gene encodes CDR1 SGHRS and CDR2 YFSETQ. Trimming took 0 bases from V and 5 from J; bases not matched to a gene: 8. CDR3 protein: CASSLAEGAAHEQYF. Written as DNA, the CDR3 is TGCGCCAGCAGCTTGGCCGAGGGGGCGGCCCACGAGCAGTACTTC.

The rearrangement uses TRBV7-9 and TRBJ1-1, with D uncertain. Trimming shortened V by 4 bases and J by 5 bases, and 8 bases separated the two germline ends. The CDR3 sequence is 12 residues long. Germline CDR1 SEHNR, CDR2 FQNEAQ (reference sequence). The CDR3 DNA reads TGTGCCAGCAGCTCCGGGAAGACTGAAGCTTTCTTT. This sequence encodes CASSSGKTEAFF.

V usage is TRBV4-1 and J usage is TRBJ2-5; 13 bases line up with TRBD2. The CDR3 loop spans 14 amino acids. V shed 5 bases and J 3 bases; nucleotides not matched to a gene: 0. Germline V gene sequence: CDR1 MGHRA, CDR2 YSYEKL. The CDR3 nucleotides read TGCGCCAGCAGCGGGACTAGCGGGAAAGAGACCCAGTACTTC. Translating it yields CASSGTSGKETQYF.

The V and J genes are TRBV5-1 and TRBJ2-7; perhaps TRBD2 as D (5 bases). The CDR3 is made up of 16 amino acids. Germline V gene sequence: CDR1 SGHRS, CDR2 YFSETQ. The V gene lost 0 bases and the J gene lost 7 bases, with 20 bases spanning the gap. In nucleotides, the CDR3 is TGCGCCAGCAGCTTGGGTACCGGGCTACAAGCGGAGGAGCAGTACTTC. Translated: CASSLGTGLQAEEQYF. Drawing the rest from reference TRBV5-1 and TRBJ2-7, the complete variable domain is KAGVTQTPRYLIKTRGQQVTLSCSPISGHRSVSWYQQTPGQGLQFLFEYFSETQRNKGNFPGRFSGRQFSNSRSEMNVSTLELGDSALYLCASSLGTGLQAEEQYFGPGTRLTVT.

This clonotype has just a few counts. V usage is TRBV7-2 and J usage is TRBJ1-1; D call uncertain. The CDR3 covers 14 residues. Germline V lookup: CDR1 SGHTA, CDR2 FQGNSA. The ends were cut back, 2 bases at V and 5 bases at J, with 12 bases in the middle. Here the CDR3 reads CASSLFGSWTEAFF. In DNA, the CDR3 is TGTGCCAGCAGCTTATTTGGGAGTTGGACTGAAGCTTTCTTT.

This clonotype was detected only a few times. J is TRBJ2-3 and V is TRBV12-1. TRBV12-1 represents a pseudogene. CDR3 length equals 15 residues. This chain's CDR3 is CASSFVRGYTDTQYF. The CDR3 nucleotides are TGTGCCAGCAGCTTTGTTCGCGGCTACACAGATACGCAGTATTTT.

The chain's CDR3 is CSAPGVHRQSAETQYF. The CDR3 DNA reads TGCAGCGCTCCAGGAGTCCATCGACAGTCTGCGGAGACCCAGTACTTC. The chain combines TRBV29-1 with TRBJ2-5, with a possible D match to TRBD1 (5 bases). CDR1 is SQVTM, CDR2 ANQGSEA, per germline. The CDR3 sequence is 16 residues long. V was pared by 7 bases and J by 5 bases, with 26 bases between.

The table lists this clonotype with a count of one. The CDR3 DNA reads TGTGCCAGCAGCCACGGACTAGCGGGGAGCACAGATACGCAGTATTTT. This translates into CASSHGLAGSTDTQYF. The chain is built from TRBV7-9 and TRBJ2-3, with TRBD2 matching over 12 bases. The germline V gene encodes CDR1 SEHNR and CDR2 FQNEAQ (reference sequence). CDR3 length: 16 amino acids. The trim removed 5 bases at V and 0 bases at J, leaving 3 bases unmatched. The full variable domain, in which reference TRBV7-9 and TRBJ2-3 provide the parts outside the CDR3, is DTGVSQNPRHKITKRGQNVTFRCDPISEHNRLYWYRQTLGQGPEFLTYFQNEAQLEKSRLLSDRFSAERPKGSFSTLEIQRTEQGDSAMYLCASSHGLAGSTDTQYFGPGTRLTVL.

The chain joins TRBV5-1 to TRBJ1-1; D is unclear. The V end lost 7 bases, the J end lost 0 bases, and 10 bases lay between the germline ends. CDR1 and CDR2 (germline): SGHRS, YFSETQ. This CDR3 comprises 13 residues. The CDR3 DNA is TGCGCCAGCGCTACCGAGTTGAACACTGAAGCTTTCTTT. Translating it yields CASATELNTEAFF.

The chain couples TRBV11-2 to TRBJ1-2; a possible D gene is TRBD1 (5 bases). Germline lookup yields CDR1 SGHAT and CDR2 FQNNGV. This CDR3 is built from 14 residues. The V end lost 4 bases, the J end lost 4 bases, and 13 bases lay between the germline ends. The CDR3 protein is CASSSQTDSYGYTF. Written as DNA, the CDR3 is TGTGCCAGCAGCTCTCAGACAGACTCCTATGGCTACACCTTC.

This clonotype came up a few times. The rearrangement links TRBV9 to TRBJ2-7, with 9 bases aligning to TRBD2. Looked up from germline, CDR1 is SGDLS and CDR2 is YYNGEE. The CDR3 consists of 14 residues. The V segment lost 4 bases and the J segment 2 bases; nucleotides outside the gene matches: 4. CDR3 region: CASSPAGGTYEQYF. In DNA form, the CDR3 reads TGTGCCAGCAGCCCCGCGGGGGGGACCTACGAGCAGTACTTC.

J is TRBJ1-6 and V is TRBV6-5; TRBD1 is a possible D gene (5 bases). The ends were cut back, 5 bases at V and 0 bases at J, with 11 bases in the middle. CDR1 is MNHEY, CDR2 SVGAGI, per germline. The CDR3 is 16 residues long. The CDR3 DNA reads TGTGCCAGCAGTGCCCTTGACAGCTCCTATAATTCACCCCTCCACTTT. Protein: CASSALDSSYNSPLHF.

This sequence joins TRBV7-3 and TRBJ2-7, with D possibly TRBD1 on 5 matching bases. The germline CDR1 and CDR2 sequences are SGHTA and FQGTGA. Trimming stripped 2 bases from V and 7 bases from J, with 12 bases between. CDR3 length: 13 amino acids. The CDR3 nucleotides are TGTGCCAGCAGCTTAGCTGGGGCAGGGGAGCAGTACTTC. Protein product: CASSLAGAGEQYF. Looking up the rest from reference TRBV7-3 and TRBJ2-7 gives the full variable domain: GAGVSQTPSNKVTEKGKYVELRCDPISGHTALYWYRQSLGQGPEFLIYFQGTGAADDSGLPNDRFFAVRPEGSVSTLKIQRTERGDSAVYLCASSLAGAGEQYFGPGTRLTVT.

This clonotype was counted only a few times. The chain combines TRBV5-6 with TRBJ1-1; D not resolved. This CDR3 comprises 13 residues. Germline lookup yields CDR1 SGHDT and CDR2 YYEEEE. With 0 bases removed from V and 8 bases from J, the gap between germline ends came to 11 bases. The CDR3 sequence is CASSLGDEVEAFF. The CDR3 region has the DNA TGTGCCAGCAGCTTGGGAGACGAAGTAGAAGCTTTCTTT.

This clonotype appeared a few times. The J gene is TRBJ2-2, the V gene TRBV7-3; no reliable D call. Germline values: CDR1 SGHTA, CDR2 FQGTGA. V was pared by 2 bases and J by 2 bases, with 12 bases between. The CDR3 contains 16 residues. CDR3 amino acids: CASSLDGPGNTGELFF. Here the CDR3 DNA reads TGTGCCAGCAGCTTAGACGGACCAGGAAACACCGGGGAGCTGTTTTTT.